Following are 19 T cell receptor beta chains from one sample sequenced in a study of T cell changes during pregnancy in multiple sclerosis. Sequencing was performed with immunoSEQ multiplex PCR; in TCRdb, only in-frame clones are kept and a portion is missing. The sample has 25,000 to 35,000 clones, about 89% seen once. The specimen comprised CD8+ T cells from peripheral blood mononuclear cells, sampled in the second trimester of pregnancy. All receptors come from a female donor with multiple sclerosis, enrolled in a pregnancy study.

The J gene is TRBJ2-7, the V gene TRBV6-1; maybe TRBD2 (6 bases). Deletions cut 1 base from V and 5 bases from J, with 15 bases between. Germline lookup yields CDR1 MNHNS and CDR2 SASEGT. The CDR3 contains 15 residues. The CDR3 DNA is TGTGCCAGCAGTGAAGTTGTCGGGGGTTCGGACGAGCAGTACTTC. Translation gives CASSEVVGGSDEQYF.

The chain links TRBV7-8 to TRBJ1-1; no clear D gene. CDR1 is SGHVS and CDR2 is FQNEAQ in the germline V gene. The CDR3 sequence is 16 residues long. V was trimmed by 2 bases and J by 0 bases, leaving 13 bases between them. CDR3 residues: CASSLRPAGMNTEAFF. The CDR3 DNA reads as TGTGCCAGCAGCTTACGCCCGGCGGGGATGAACACTGAAGCTTTCTTT.

This clone is a singleton in its sample. The CDR3: CASSQDRRVHEQYF. CDR3 in DNA: TGCGCCAGCAGCCAAGACCGCAGGGTGCACGAGCAGTACTTC. V usage is TRBV4-3 and J usage is TRBJ2-7; D perhaps matches TRBD1 (5 bases). The germline V gene encodes CDR1 LGHNA and CDR2 YSLEER. The CDR3 has 14 amino acids. The V gene lost 0 bases and the J gene lost 5 bases, with 11 bases spanning the gap.

The J gene is TRBJ2-1, the V gene TRBV5-4, with D perhaps matching TRBD1 (6 bases). Trimming took off 4 bases at V and 15 bases at J, with 20 bases between the two ends. The CDR3 consists of 13 residues. Per germline, CDR1 SGHNT and CDR2 YYREEE (reference sequence). The CDR3 coding sequence is TGTGCCAGCAGCAGTTCAGGGGCGCCCCCCCGGTTCTTC. Translation gives CASSSSGAPPRFF.

J is TRBJ1-2 and V is TRBV27, with D possibly TRBD1 on 5 matching bases. Germline values: CDR1 MNHEY, CDR2 SMNVEV (reference sequence). This CDR3 is built from 15 residues. Trimming stripped 0 bases from V and 5 bases from J, with 13 bases between. CDR3 amino acids: CASSLSRGGTYGYTF. DNA for the CDR3: TGTGCCAGCAGTTTATCTCGAGGAGGGACGTATGGCTACACCTTC.

This chain joins TRBV7-3 and TRBJ2-3; 7 nucleotides match TRBD2. Germline CDR1 reads SGHTA; CDR2 reads FQGTGA. The V and J ends lost 5 bases and 1 base, in that order; junction bases with no gene match: 6. The CDR3 runs 15 residues. The CDR3 DNA is TGTGCCAGCAGCCCGGTGGGGGGGGGCACAGATACGCAGTATTTT. This sequence encodes CASSPVGGGTDTQYF.

The gene calls are TRBV12-5 and TRBJ2-5; D is undetermined. CDR3 size: 10 residues. Per germline, CDR1 LGHNT and CDR2 FRNRAP. V lost 6 bases, J lost 5 bases, and 4 bases lay in between. The CDR3 loop reads CASGRETQYF. The CDR3 DNA reads as TGTGCTAGTGGACGGGAGACCCAGTACTTC.

This CDR3 is CASSEVGEQYF. CDR3 coding DNA: TGTGCCAGCAGTGAAGTCGGCGAGCAGTACTTC. This chain connects TRBV25-1 to TRBJ2-7, with D hard to call. Per the germline V gene, CDR1 is MGHDK and CDR2 is SYGVNS. The length of the CDR3 is 11 residues. V was trimmed by 2 bases and J by 6 bases, leaving 5 bases between them.

The chain recombines TRBV6-4 with TRBJ2-2; 8 bases line up with TRBD1. V trimming: 6 bases; J trimming: 7 bases; junction bases outside the gene matches: 4. From germline, CDR1 is MRHNA and CDR2 SNTAGT. The CDR3 length is 13 residues. The CDR3 region is CASRTGDNGELFF. CDR3 bases: TGTGCCAGCAGGACAGGGGACAACGGGGAGCTGTTTTTT.

V usage is TRBV7-2 and J usage is TRBJ2-2; 9 nucleotides match TRBD2. The CDR3 runs to 17 residues. CDR1 is SGHTA, CDR2 FQGNSA, per germline. Trimming at V came to 5 bases and at J to 0 bases, leaving 7 bases not matched to a gene. Written as DNA, the CDR3 is TGTGCCAGCAGCATCCCCGGGACTAGCCCGAACACCGGGGAGCTGTTTTTT. Amino acid sequence: CASSIPGTSPNTGELFF.

This rearrangement joins TRBV28 to TRBJ2-3, with 8 bases aligning to TRBD1. This CDR3 has 15 amino acids. In germline, CDR1 is MDHEN, CDR2 SYDVKM. V trimming: 3 bases; J trimming: 2 bases; junction bases outside the gene matches: 4. The CDR3 DNA sequence: TGTGCCAGCAGTTTGACGGGACAGGTCACAGATACGCAGTATTTT. Translation: CASSLTGQVTDTQYF. Looking up the rest from reference TRBV28 and TRBJ2-3 gives the full variable domain: DVKVTQSSRYLVKRTGEKVFLECVQDMDHENMFWYRQDPGLGLRLIYFSYDVKMKEKGDIPEGYSVSREKKERFSLILESASTNQTSMYLCASSLTGQVTDTQYFGPGTRLTVL.

V is TRBV29-1 and J is TRBJ2-3; no clear D gene. This CDR3 is 12 amino acids long. The germline CDR1 and CDR2 sequences are SQVTM and ANQGSEA. V gave up 8 bases and J gave up 2 bases, with 11 bases separating them. The CDR3 spells CSSARLTDTQYF. CDR3 bases: TGCAGCTCCGCCAGGCTCACAGATACGCAGTATTTT.

Worth noting for this clone: The same CDR3 also results from other DNA sequences found in this sample. V is TRBV27 and J is TRBJ1-1; a possible D gene is TRBD1 (6 bases). Germline lookup yields CDR1 MNHEY and CDR2 SMNVEV (reference sequence). V shed 0 bases and J shed 5 bases, with 13 bases lying between them. The CDR3 has 15 residues. The chain's CDR3 is CASSLSKGGGTEAFF. As DNA, the CDR3 is TGTGCCAGCAGTTTATCGAAGGGAGGGGGTACTGAAGCTTTCTTT.

This clone has just one count. J is TRBJ2-2 and V is TRBV5-8, with D perhaps matching TRBD2 (5 bases). This CDR3 has 19 residues. Trimming cost V 1 base and J 5 bases, with 24 bases left between them. The germline V gene encodes CDR1 SGHTS and CDR2 YDEGEE. The CDR3 sequence is CASSLSGSGVAGITGELFF. The CDR3 nucleotides are TGTGCCAGCAGCTTGAGTGGAAGTGGGGTCGCGGGTATAACCGGGGAGCTGTTTTTT.

This clone was seen a single time. The chain combines TRBV7-3 with TRBJ2-1, with 12 bases identical to TRBD2. The CDR3 is 15 residues long. CDR1 SGHTA and CDR2 FQGTGA come from the germline V gene. The V gene end was trimmed by 5 bases and the J gene end by 9 bases; junction bases not matched to a gene: 8. The CDR3, as DNA: TGTGCCAGCAGCGCTCTAGCGGGGGGGCCTCGTGAGCAGTTCTTC. Residues: CASSALAGGPREQFF.

The chain is built from TRBV12-5 and TRBJ2-5; possible D gene TRBD2, 6 bases. CDR3 length: 13 amino acids. The germline V gene has CDR1 LGHNT and CDR2 FRNRAP. The V gene lost 6 bases and the J gene lost 3 bases, with 11 bases spanning the gap. For the CDR3, the DNA is TGTGCTAGTGGAACGGGACTCAAAGAGACCCAGTACTTC. Amino acid sequence: CASGTGLKETQYF. The full variable domain, rest sourced from reference TRBV12-5 and TRBJ2-5, is DARVTQTPRHKVTEMGQEVTMRCQPILGHNTVFWYRQTMMQGLELLAYFRNRAPLDDSGMPKDRFSAEMPDATLATLKIQPSEPRDSAVYFCASGTGLKETQYFGPGTRLLVL.

This chain connects TRBV29-1 to TRBJ1-2; TRBD1 matches at 8 bases. The CDR3 contains 15 residues. V was pared by 6 bases and J by 2 bases, with 11 bases of the junction left unmatched. Germline V gene data show CDR1 as SQVTM and CDR2 as ANQGSEA. CDR3 nucleotide sequence: TGCAGCGTCACGGACGGGACAGGCTTCAACTATGGCTACACCTTC. Its translation is CSVTDGTGFNYGYTF.

The rearrangement uses TRBV18 and TRBJ2-2; 9 bases are shared with TRBD1. Germline lookup yields CDR1 KGHSH and CDR2 LQKENI. Unmatched junction bases numbered 3, after V lost 4 bases and J lost 3 bases. The CDR3 runs to 15 residues. The CDR3, as DNA: TGTGCCAGCTCACGGGACAGGGACGACACCGGGGAGCTGTTTTTT. This gives the protein CASSRDRDDTGELFF.

The chain couples TRBV4-3 to TRBJ2-7; 8 bases map to TRBD1. Per germline, CDR1 LGHNA and CDR2 YSLEER. V gave up 4 bases and J gave up 1 base; unmatched junction bases: 6. The CDR3 covers 15 residues. The CDR3 DNA reads TGCGCCAGCAGCCCAGGGACAGGCCTATCCTACGAGCAGTACTTC. Translation: CASSPGTGLSYEQYF.